This entry is about one T cell receptor (beta chain). Its target is not known. This record comes from a study of T cells after yellow fever vaccination. Study conclusions and caveats: Clones that expanded after primary vaccination mostly reappeared after the booster (96% CD4, around 87% CD8).

This CDR3 is built from 14 residues. V lost 5 bases and J lost 1, with 11 bases in between. Germline CDR1 reads SNHLY; CDR2 reads FYNNEI. 5'RACE template switching added a universal primer site and UMIs to TCR cDNA. MiXCR, run by TCRdb on the 5' RACE reads, gives a single entry per CDR3 protein. The table lists 250,000 to 300,000 distinct CDR3 sequences, around 5.2% of them singletons. The chain recombines TRBV2 with TRBJ1-1; tentatively, D is TRBD1 (6 bases). The sequencing used CD4+ T cells sorted from PBMCs, collected on the day of the yellow fever booster vaccination. The origin of this receptor is a man aged 18 to 29 who received the YFV17D yellow fever vaccine. CDR3 nucleotide sequence: TGTGCCAGCAGTTCAACAGGGTGGAACACTGAAGCTTTCTTT. Translated, it gives CASSSTGWNTEAFF.